These T cell receptor beta chains were read from a single sample in a study of cytomegalovirus exposure and HLA in healthy donors. The method was immunoSEQ multiplex PCR; TCRdb's version includes in-frame clones alone and lacks a portion of them. The data hold about 140,000 clones, with less than 85% observed a single time. The sequenced sample consisted of PBMCs. The receptors shown here come from a man in his forties in good health and CMV-seronegative. The CDR3 runs from the conserved cysteine through the conserved F or W. The order of the fields is J gene, clone size, V gene, D gene, CDR3 DNA, CDR3 protein. The D gene is left open where the match is weak. Clone sizes are given selectively: once, few, many, or a class where the clone is expanded.

j_call: TRBJ1-2; clone_size: .; v_call: TRBV28; d_call: TRBD1; cdr3_nt: TGTGCCAGCAGCTGGGACGGGACAGCCCAACATGGCTACACCTTC; cdr3_aa: CASSWDGTAQHGYTF
j_call: TRBJ1-2; clone_size: .; v_call: TRBV7-2; d_call: .; cdr3_nt: TGTGCCAGCAGACAGAGGGGGGGCGTTTGCGGCTACACCTTC; cdr3_aa: CASRQRGGVCGYTF
j_call: TRBJ2-2; clone_size: .; v_call: TRBV30; d_call: .; cdr3_nt: TGTGCCTGGAGTGAAGCAGGGGCGCCCGGGGAGCTGTTTTTT; cdr3_aa: CAWSEAGAPGELFF
j_call: TRBJ1-6; clone_size: .; v_call: TRBV7-3; d_call: .; cdr3_nt: TGTGCCAGCAGCTTTAGGCGGCATAATTCACCCCTCCACTTT; cdr3_aa: CASSFRRHNSPLHF
j_call: TRBJ2-7; clone_size: few; v_call: TRBV5-1; d_call: TRBD1; cdr3_nt: TGCGCCAGCAGCTTGGGAGGGGGCAACAACGAGCAGTACTTC; cdr3_aa: CASSLGGGNNEQYF
j_call: TRBJ2-1; clone_size: .; v_call: TRBV2; d_call: .; cdr3_nt: TGTGCCAGCAGTGAACAGGGAAGGTTGACGAATGAGCAGTTCTTC; cdr3_aa: CASSEQGRLTNEQFF
j_call: TRBJ1-4; clone_size: .; v_call: TRBV28; d_call: .; cdr3_nt: TGTGCCAGCACCCTAGACCGGCGTAATGAAAAACTGTTTTTT; cdr3_aa: CASTLDRRNEKLFF
j_call: TRBJ2-1; clone_size: .; v_call: TRBV11-2; d_call: TRBD2; cdr3_nt: TGTGCCAGCAGCCGAACTGGACTAGCGGCCTCCTACAATGAGCAGTTCTTC; cdr3_aa: CASSRTGLAASYNEQFF
j_call: TRBJ2-1; clone_size: .; v_call: TRBV28; d_call: TRBD1; cdr3_nt: TGTGCCAGCAGTCATCGCACAGGGGCCCTCCCAGGGCTTTACAATGAGCAGTTCTTC; cdr3_aa: CASSHRTGALPGLYNEQFF
j_call: TRBJ2-3; clone_size: .; v_call: TRBV10-2; d_call: .; cdr3_nt: TGCGCCAGCAGTCGTACTAGTTTCGCAGATACGCAGTATTTT; cdr3_aa: CASSRTSFADTQYF
j_call: TRBJ1-6; clone_size: .; v_call: TRBV2; d_call: .; cdr3_nt: TGTGCCAGCAGAGGGACCGGGGGAGGATCACCCCTCCACTTT; cdr3_aa: CASRGTGGGSPLHF
j_call: TRBJ2-2; clone_size: .; v_call: TRBV7-3; d_call: .; cdr3_nt: TGTGCCAGCAGCTTAAGTCAGGGCACCGGGGAGCTGTTTTTT; cdr3_aa: CASSLSQGTGELFF
j_call: TRBJ2-7; clone_size: .; v_call: TRBV27; d_call: TRBD1; cdr3_nt: TGTGCCAGCAGTTACAGGGGGTCCATCTACGAGCAGTACTTC; cdr3_aa: CASSYRGSIYEQYF
j_call: TRBJ2-3; clone_size: once; v_call: TRBV11-3; d_call: .; cdr3_nt: TGTGCCAGCAGCTTAGGCGGCATCAGCACAGATACGCAGTATTTT; cdr3_aa: CASSLGGISTDTQYF
j_call: TRBJ2-6; clone_size: .; v_call: TRBV19; d_call: TRBD2; cdr3_nt: TGTGCCAGTAGTATACTGGGACTAGCGGTCTCAGGTGGGGCCAACGTCCTGACTTTC; cdr3_aa: CASSILGLAVSGGANVLTF
j_call: TRBJ2-1; clone_size: .; v_call: TRBV7-9; d_call: TRBD2; cdr3_nt: TGTGCCAGCAGCTTAGGGACTAGCGGGGGCCCCAATGAGCAGTTCTTC; cdr3_aa: CASSLGTSGGPNEQFF
j_call: TRBJ2-7; clone_size: .; v_call: TRBV25-1; d_call: .; cdr3_nt: TGTGCCAGCAGTGGTTGGGACTCCGGCTACGAGCAGTACTTC; cdr3_aa: CASSGWDSGYEQYF
j_call: TRBJ1-2; clone_size: .; v_call: TRBV4-3; d_call: .; cdr3_nt: TGCGCCAGCAGCCAAGAAACGAGGGAGCCGCGGGGCTACACCTTC; cdr3_aa: CASSQETREPRGYTF
j_call: TRBJ2-1; clone_size: once; v_call: TRBV7-7; d_call: .; cdr3_nt: TGTGCTAGCAGCTTATCAGGGCAGGATGAGCAGTTCTTC; cdr3_aa: CASSLSGQDEQFF
j_call: TRBJ1-1; clone_size: .; v_call: TRBV10-2; d_call: .; cdr3_nt: TGCGCCAGCAGTGAGGCAGGGAGGGACACTGAAGCTTTCTTT; cdr3_aa: CASSEAGRDTEAFF
j_call: TRBJ2-2; clone_size: .; v_call: TRBV7-8; d_call: .; cdr3_nt: TGTGCCAGCAGCAAAGCACAGGGTACCGGGGAGCTGTTTTTT; cdr3_aa: CASSKAQGTGELFF
j_call: TRBJ1-5; clone_size: .; v_call: TRBV28; d_call: TRBD1; cdr3_nt: TGTGCCAGCAGTACCTTGACAGGGGAGTACAATCAACCCCAGCATTTT; cdr3_aa: CASSTLTGEYNQPQHF
j_call: TRBJ2-1; clone_size: once; v_call: TRBV13; d_call: TRBD2; cdr3_nt: TGTGCCAGCAGCTTAGGAAGCGGGAGGGCCCTTGAGCAGTTCTTC; cdr3_aa: CASSLGSGRALEQFF
j_call: TRBJ2-5; clone_size: .; v_call: TRBV6-5; d_call: .; cdr3_nt: TGTGCCATTCGCCCCGAGGCGGGGCAAGAGACCCAGTACTTC; cdr3_aa: CAIRPEAGQETQYF
j_call: TRBJ1-6; clone_size: .; v_call: TRBV19; d_call: TRBD1; cdr3_nt: TGTGCCAGTAGTATCGGACAGGGGGCAGGGAATTCACCCCTCCACTTT; cdr3_aa: CASSIGQGAGNSPLHF
j_call: TRBJ2-1; clone_size: .; v_call: TRBV7-8; d_call: .; cdr3_nt: TGTGCCAGCAGCTTAAGGACGGGAGTAGGGAATGAGCAGTTCTTC; cdr3_aa: CASSLRTGVGNEQFF
j_call: TRBJ2-7; clone_size: .; v_call: TRBV7-9; d_call: .; cdr3_nt: TGTGCCAGCAGCATCCAGGGCTACGAGCAGTACTTC; cdr3_aa: CASSIQGYEQYF
j_call: TRBJ1-2; clone_size: .; v_call: TRBV5-5; d_call: .; cdr3_nt: TGTGCCAGCAGCCTGGTAGTCTTCTCAGGGGACTATGGCTACACCTTC; cdr3_aa: CASSLVVFSGDYGYTF
j_call: TRBJ2-7; clone_size: .; v_call: TRBV19; d_call: TRBD2; cdr3_nt: TGTGCCAGTAGCCCATTGGTAGGAGCGGGAAACGAGCAGTACTTC; cdr3_aa: CASSPLVGAGNEQYF
j_call: TRBJ2-3; clone_size: .; v_call: TRBV7-6; d_call: TRBD2; cdr3_nt: TGTGCCAGCAGCTTAGATCCCTCCTCGGGACTAGCGGGCATATCTGGCACAGATACGCAGTATTTT; cdr3_aa: CASSLDPSSGLAGISGTDTQYF
j_call: TRBJ2-7; clone_size: .; v_call: TRBV7-2; d_call: .; cdr3_nt: TGTGCCAGCAGCAATAACAGGGTGGAGCAGTACTTC; cdr3_aa: CASSNNRVEQYF
j_call: TRBJ1-5; clone_size: .; v_call: TRBV6-1; d_call: .; cdr3_nt: TGTGCCAGCAGTGACGTGTTAGGCAATCAGCCCCAGCATTTT; cdr3_aa: CASSDVLGNQPQHF
j_call: TRBJ2-3; clone_size: few; v_call: TRBV5-6; d_call: TRBD2; cdr3_nt: TGTGCCAGCAGCTTCGGGAGGACAGATACGCAGTATTTT; cdr3_aa: CASSFGRTDTQYF
j_call: TRBJ2-5; clone_size: .; v_call: TRBV9; d_call: .; cdr3_nt: TGTGCCAGCAGCGTAGATCAAGATCCATTAGCGACCCAGTACTTC; cdr3_aa: CASSVDQDPLATQYF
j_call: TRBJ2-1; clone_size: .; v_call: TRBV2; d_call: TRBD2; cdr3_nt: TGTGCCAGCAGGGGGGCGGGAGGGCGCTTCTACAATGAGCAGTTCTTC; cdr3_aa: CASRGAGGRFYNEQFF
j_call: TRBJ1-1; clone_size: .; v_call: TRBV11-3; d_call: .; cdr3_nt: TGTGCCAGCAGCCCGCGCCAGGGCACTGAAGCTTTCTTT; cdr3_aa: CASSPRQGTEAFF
j_call: TRBJ2-7; clone_size: .; v_call: TRBV7-2; d_call: .; cdr3_nt: TGTGCCAGCAGCTTTAGCGGATACGAGCAGTACTTC; cdr3_aa: CASSFSGYEQYF
j_call: TRBJ1-4; clone_size: .; v_call: TRBV7-8; d_call: .; cdr3_nt: TGTGCCAGCAGCTTAAGGGGCAACACTAATGAAAAACTGTTTTTT; cdr3_aa: CASSLRGNTNEKLFF
j_call: TRBJ2-5; clone_size: .; v_call: TRBV27; d_call: TRBD1; cdr3_nt: TGTGCCAGCAGACCACCGCCCCGGACAGGGGTTGAGACCCAGTACTTC; cdr3_aa: CASRPPPRTGVETQYF
j_call: TRBJ1-5; clone_size: .; v_call: TRBV27; d_call: .; cdr3_nt: TGTGCCAGCAGTTTTATGTCGAATCAGCCCCAGCATTTT; cdr3_aa: CASSFMSNQPQHF
j_call: TRBJ1-2; clone_size: .; v_call: TRBV2; d_call: .; cdr3_nt: TGTGCCAGCATCCTTGTTAGCTATGGCTACACCTTC; cdr3_aa: CASILVSYGYTF
j_call: TRBJ1-1; clone_size: .; v_call: TRBV5-6; d_call: .; cdr3_nt: TGTGCCAGCAGCTTGGTGGGGGGGGAGCTCTTAATGGCTTTCTTT; cdr3_aa: CASSLVGGELLMAFF
j_call: TRBJ1-1; clone_size: .; v_call: TRBV10-3; d_call: .; cdr3_nt: TGTGCCGCGGAAGGGGTTGGGACTGAAGCTTTCTTT; cdr3_aa: CAAEGVGTEAFF
j_call: TRBJ2-1; clone_size: .; v_call: TRBV2; d_call: .; cdr3_nt: TGTGCCAGCTCGGGGGGCCCCTACAATGAGCAGTTCTTC; cdr3_aa: CASSGGPYNEQFF
j_call: TRBJ2-7; clone_size: .; v_call: TRBV7-2; d_call: TRBD2; cdr3_nt: TGTGCCAGCAGCTACGGACTAGCGGAGTACGAGCAGTACTTC; cdr3_aa: CASSYGLAEYEQYF
j_call: TRBJ2-1; clone_size: .; v_call: TRBV7-9; d_call: TRBD1; cdr3_nt: TGTGCCAGCAACACGGACAGGGTCTTGGGGGATGAGCAGTTCTTC; cdr3_aa: CASNTDRVLGDEQFF
j_call: TRBJ2-7; clone_size: .; v_call: TRBV4-1; d_call: .; cdr3_nt: TGCGCCAGCAGCGCCTCGGGTCTCCCCTACGAGCAGTACTTC; cdr3_aa: CASSASGLPYEQYF
j_call: TRBJ1-1; clone_size: few; v_call: TRBV5-4; d_call: .; cdr3_nt: TGTGCCAGCAGCTTGGCCACGACAGACTACACTGAAGCTTTCTTT; cdr3_aa: CASSLATTDYTEAFF
j_call: TRBJ2-7; clone_size: .; v_call: TRBV6-5; d_call: TRBD1; cdr3_nt: TGTGCCAGCAGAGGACAGGCGAGCTCCTACGAGCAGTACTTC; cdr3_aa: CASRGQASSYEQYF
j_call: TRBJ2-7; clone_size: .; v_call: TRBV7-3; d_call: TRBD2; cdr3_nt: TGTGCCAGCAGCTATAGCGGGGGGAGCTCCTACGAGCAGTACTTC; cdr3_aa: CASSYSGGSSYEQYF
j_call: TRBJ2-3; clone_size: .; v_call: TRBV7-4; d_call: .; cdr3_nt: TGTGCCAGCAGCCCGGGAGAAGATACGCAGTATTTT; cdr3_aa: CASSPGEDTQYF
j_call: TRBJ2-3; clone_size: .; v_call: TRBV29-1; d_call: .; cdr3_nt: TGCAGCGTTGAGCCCGCGCGATCGGGGTATAAAGATACGCAGTATTTT; cdr3_aa: CSVEPARSGYKDTQYF
j_call: TRBJ2-1; clone_size: .; v_call: TRBV2; d_call: TRBD1; cdr3_nt: TGTGCCAGCAGCGACAGGGTCAATGAGCAGTTCTTC; cdr3_aa: CASSDRVNEQFF
j_call: TRBJ2-6; clone_size: few; v_call: TRBV2; d_call: .; cdr3_nt: TGTGCCAGCAGCGCCGACAGTCCCTCTGGGGCCAACGTCCTGACTTTC; cdr3_aa: CASSADSPSGANVLTF